These 25 T cell receptor beta chains came from one sample sequenced in a study of cytomegalovirus exposure and HLA in healthy donors. The PCR had 60 Vbeta and 13 Jbeta primers. Produced via immunoSEQ multiplex PCR; TCRdb's table is partial and in-frame only. The data show around 300,000 clones, 70% to 90% seen once. Sequencing input: PBMCs. The receptors shown here come from a middle-aged woman in good health and CMV-seropositive.

The chain recombines TRBV5-5 with TRBJ2-7, with 7 nucleotides matching TRBD2. The CDR3 loop spans 15 amino acids. Per the germline V gene, CDR1 is SGHKS and CDR2 is YYEKEE (reference sequence). Unmatched junction bases numbered 6, after V lost 1 base and J lost 2 bases. The CDR3 DNA is TGTGCCAGCAGCTTGATTGCTAGCGGCGCCTACGAGCAGTACTTC. Its translation is CASSLIASGAYEQYF.

The V and J genes are TRBV18 and TRBJ2-3, with D uncertain. This CDR3 is built from 12 residues. Germline lookup yields CDR1 KGHSH and CDR2 LQKENI. V dropped 6 bases and J dropped 1 base, with 5 bases sitting between them. CDR3 loop: CASSSRTDTQYF. For the CDR3, the DNA is TGTGCCAGCTCCTCCCGCACAGATACGCAGTATTTT.

The V call is TRBV27, the J call TRBJ2-7; 7 nucleotides align to TRBD2. The V segment lost 0 bases and the J segment 3 bases; nucleotides outside the gene matches: 11. The CDR3 extends over 17 amino acids. CDR1 is MNHEY and CDR2 is SMNVEV in the germline V gene (reference sequence). CDR3 amino acids: CASSLSHGGTYDYEQYF. DNA for the CDR3: TGTGCCAGCAGTTTATCGCACGGGGGGACTTATGACTACGAGCAGTACTTC.

V is TRBV14 and J is TRBJ2-5, with D unclear. Germline CDR1 SGHDN, CDR2 FVKESK. CDR3 size: 13 residues. Between the trimmed V and J ends, which lost 1 base and 6 bases, there was a span of 9 bases. CDR3 bases: TGTGCCAGCAGCCAAGCAGGCTCCCAGACCCAGTACTTC. As protein: CASSQAGSQTQYF.

The CDR3 protein is CASSPRMLALVEQYF. In nucleotides, the CDR3 is TGTGCCAGCAGCCCCCGGATGCTAGCTCTGGTCGAGCAGTACTTC. The V call is TRBV11-3, the J call TRBJ2-7; possibly TRBD2 for D (5 bases). CDR1 is SGHNT, CDR2 YENEEA, per germline. The CDR3 consists of 15 residues. V was clipped by 5 bases and J by 6 bases, with 20 bases between them. Complete variable domain (other parts from reference TRBV11-3 and TRBJ2-7): EAGVVQSPRYKIIEKKQPVAFWCNPISGHNTLYWYLQNLGQGPELLIRYENEEAVDDSQLPKDRFSAERLKGVDSTLKIQPAELGDSAVYLCASSPRMLALVEQYFGPGTRLTVT.

V and J are TRBV19 and TRBJ1-2; 10 nucleotides align to TRBD1. Unmatched junction bases numbered 2, after V lost 4 bases and J lost 6 bases. The CDR3 length is 13 residues. Germline lookup yields CDR1 LNHDA and CDR2 SQIVND (reference sequence). CDR3 sequence: CASSTDRGHGYTF. CDR3 nucleotides: TGTGCCAGTAGTACCGACAGGGGGCATGGCTACACCTTC.

DNA of the CDR3: TGTGCCTGGAGTGTAGGCGGGAGTGGGCAAGAGACCCAGTACTTC. Translation: CAWSVGGSGQETQYF. This rearrangement joins TRBV30 to TRBJ2-5, with 7 bases fitting TRBD2. J lost 2 bases, V lost 0 bases, and 6 bases had no gene match. The CDR3 sequence is 15 residues long. Germline loops: CDR1 GTSNPN, CDR2 SVGIG (reference sequence).

This clone was counted once. J is TRBJ1-2 and V is TRBV27; maybe TRBD1 (5 bases). The germline V and J ends were trimmed by 6 bases and 4 bases, with 18 bases remaining between them. Germline CDR1 MNHEY, CDR2 SMNVEV (reference sequence). This CDR3 has 15 residues. The CDR3 sequence: CASRLGSQGSYGYTF. The CDR3 coding sequence is TGTGCCAGCAGGTTAGGATCCCAGGGCTCCTATGGCTACACCTTC.

J is TRBJ1-4 and V is TRBV19; 7 bases match TRBD1. This CDR3 region has 15 residues. Germline values: CDR1 LNHDA, CDR2 SQIVND (reference sequence). The V and J ends lost 3 bases and 3 bases, in that order; junction bases with no gene match: 4. CDR3 DNA: TGTGCCAGTAGTATGGAGGGACAGCCTAATGAAAAACTGTTTTTT. Its protein product is CASSMEGQPNEKLFF.

The chain recombines TRBV7-2 with TRBJ2-1; D might be TRBD2 (6 bases). V lost 4 bases to trimming and J lost 3 bases, with 13 bases between them. This CDR3 spans 15 amino acids. Germline values: CDR1 SGHTA, CDR2 FQGNSA. The CDR3 nucleotides read TGTGCCAGCAGCTCCGGAGGGATAGGCTACAATGAGCAGTTCTTC. Translation gives CASSSGGIGYNEQFF.

This chain joins TRBV5-6 and TRBJ1-6, with no clear D. Germline lookup yields CDR1 SGHDT and CDR2 YYEEEE. V was cut by 2 bases and J by 6 bases, with 9 bases left in between. CDR3 size: 14 residues. The CDR3 DNA reads TGTGCCAGCAGCTTAGGAGGCCTTAATTCACCCCTCCACTTT. This sequence encodes CASSLGGLNSPLHF.

The chain links TRBV2 to TRBJ2-7, with D hard to call. Germline V gives CDR1 SNHLY, CDR2 FYNNEI. This CDR3 is built from 14 residues. The ends were cut back, 3 bases at V and 3 bases at J, with 12 bases in the middle. The CDR3 protein is CASSDRRQDYEQYF. For the CDR3, the DNA is TGTGCCAGCAGTGACCGACGACAAGACTACGAGCAGTACTTC. Complete variable domain (other parts from reference TRBV2 and TRBJ2-7): EPEVTQTPSHQVTQMGQEVILRCVPISNHLYFYWYRQILGQKVEFLVSFYNNEISEKSEIFDDQFSVERPDGSNFTLKIRSTKLEDSAMYFCASSDRRQDYEQYFGPGTRLTVT.

The V and J genes are TRBV4-3 and TRBJ2-1; 7 bases fit TRBD2. The CDR3 has 15 residues. Germline lookup yields CDR1 LGHNA and CDR2 YSLEER. The ends lost 0 bases at V and 8 bases at J; junction bases unmatched: 7. CDR3: CASSQDGGVTHEQFF. The CDR3 nucleotides are TGCGCCAGCAGCCAAGATGGGGGGGTGACCCATGAGCAGTTCTTC.

The chain couples TRBV25-1 to TRBJ2-7; D is uncertain. Germline V gives CDR1 MGHDK, CDR2 SYGVNS. Trimming shortened V by 3 bases and J by 3 bases, and 6 bases separated the two germline ends. There are 12 residues in the CDR3. CDR3 protein: CASSEAHYEQYF. Here the CDR3 DNA reads TGTGCCAGCAGTGAGGCACACTACGAGCAGTACTTC.

The chain combines TRBV28 with TRBJ2-5, with D possibly being TRBD2 (7 bases). CDR1 and CDR2 (germline): MDHEN, SYDVKM. The CDR3 extends over 15 amino acids. Trimming shortened V by 3 bases and J by 4 bases, and 15 bases separated the two germline ends. CDR3 bases: TGTGCCAGCAGTTTGGGAGGGGGGCTTGTAGAGACCCAGTACTTC. It specifies CASSLGGGLVETQYF.

This clone was seen a few times. This chain connects TRBV28 to TRBJ1-1; 7 bases match TRBD1. Trimming took 6 bases from V and 4 from J; bases not matched to a gene: 11. Germline V gene sequence: CDR1 MDHEN, CDR2 SYDVKM. The CDR3 contains 15 residues. The CDR3 DNA follows: TGTGCCAGCAGAACCAACAGGGGAGGTTTCACTGAAGCTTTCTTT. Translated: CASRTNRGGFTEAFF.

The chain joins TRBV5-6 to TRBJ2-3, with a weak D call TRBD1 (5 bases). CDR1 and CDR2 from the germline V gene are SGHDT and YYEEEE. The ends were cut back, 3 bases at V and 0 bases at J, with 8 bases in the middle. The length of the CDR3 is 14 residues. CDR3: CASSSGPSTDTQYF. The CDR3 nucleotides are TGTGCCAGCAGCTCAGGGCCCAGCACAGATACGCAGTATTTT.

This clone was detected a few times. The J gene is TRBJ1-6, the V gene TRBV28; no firm D call. Per the germline V gene, CDR1 is MDHEN and CDR2 is SYDVKM. The CDR3 spans 16 residues. Trimming left V 3 bases short and J 6 bases short, with 15 bases between. The CDR3 DNA reads TGTGCCAGCAGTTTTTTACCGGACTTCGCTAATTCACCCCTCCACTTT. Its translation: CASSFLPDFANSPLHF.

This chain joins TRBV29-1 and TRBJ2-2; possible D gene TRBD2, 5 bases. CDR1 is SQVTM, CDR2 ANQGSEA, per germline. Trimming removed 6 bases from V and 5 bases from J, with 19 bases in between. CDR3 length: 15 amino acids. The CDR3 bases are TGCAGCGTGGAAAGACTTGAGGGATCGACCGGGGAGCTGTTTTTT. Translated: CSVERLEGSTGELFF.

The chain employs TRBV19 and TRBJ2-5; TRBD2 aligns across 8 bases. Germline-derived CDR1 and CDR2 are LNHDA and SQIVND (reference sequence). CDR3 length: 16 amino acids. Trimming cost V 5 bases and J 4 bases; bases outside gene matches: 12. The CDR3 DNA reads as TGTGCCAGTAGTCGCGGGGGACTAGGGATTAGAGAGACCCAGTACTTC. Amino acid sequence: CASSRGGLGIRETQYF. The full variable domain, its missing parts supplied by reference TRBV19 and TRBJ2-5, is DGGITQSPKYLFRKEGQNVTLSCEQNLNHDAMYWYRQDPGQGLRLIYYSQIVNDFQKGDIAEGYSVSREKKESFPLTVTSAQKNPTAFYLCASSRGGLGIRETQYFGPGTRLLVL.

The rearrangement links TRBV7-6 to TRBJ2-7, with 7 bases aligning to TRBD1. CDR1 is SGHVS, CDR2 FNYEAQ, per germline. The CDR3 spans 15 residues. V lost 2 bases and J lost 3; bases outside the gene matches: 7. For the CDR3, the DNA is TGTGCCAGCAGCTTATCACAGGGACAGAGCTACGAGCAGTACTTC. Translating it yields CASSLSQGQSYEQYF.

The gene calls are TRBV30 and TRBJ2-7, with a possible D match to TRBD1 (6 bases). CDR1 and CDR2 from the germline V gene are GTSNPN and SVGIG (reference sequence). Trimming removed 0 bases at V and 6 bases at J, with 12 bases between. This CDR3 spans 13 amino acids. As DNA, the CDR3 is TGTGCCTGGAGTGTAACAGGGAACAGCGAGCAGTACTTC. Translating it yields CAWSVTGNSEQYF.

This sequence joins TRBV11-3 and TRBJ2-2; no reliable D call. The CDR3 is made up of 13 amino acids. Trimming stripped 7 bases from V and 1 base from J, with 7 bases between. Germline loops: CDR1 SGHNT, CDR2 YENEEA. This CDR3 reads CASTGRNTGELFF. CDR3 coding DNA: TGTGCCAGCACCGGTAGGAACACCGGGGAGCTGTTTTTT.

Here the CDR3 DNA reads TGCGCCAGCAGCGATCTAGCGGGCGCTGGGGAGCTGTTTTTT. As protein: CASSDLAGAGELFF. This sequence joins TRBV5-1 and TRBJ2-2; TRBD2 agrees at 8 bases. J lost 8 bases, V lost 4 bases, and 7 bases had no gene match. The CDR3 totals 14 residues. Germline lookup yields CDR1 SGHRS and CDR2 YFSETQ.

The chain employs TRBV9 and TRBJ2-7, with 8 bases identical to TRBD1. With V trimmed by 4 bases and J by 3 bases, 6 bases remained unmatched. This CDR3 is built from 14 residues. The germline CDR1 and CDR2 sequences are SGDLS and YYNGEE. The CDR3 protein is CASSPDRGVYEQYF. The CDR3 DNA reads TGTGCCAGCAGCCCAGACAGGGGCGTCTACGAGCAGTACTTC.